This entry lists 22 T cell receptor beta chains sequenced from one sample in a study of cytomegalovirus exposure and HLA in healthy donors. Assay used: immunoSEQ multiplex PCR; TCRdb lists only in-frame clones, some missing. Here the sample spans about 130,000 clones, 94% being singletons. Sequencing was done on a sample of PBMCs. The receptors were gathered from a young woman in good health and CMV-seronegative.

The chain joins TRBV4-1 to TRBJ2-7; D perhaps matches TRBD1 (6 bases). Germline V gene sequence: CDR1 MGHRA, CDR2 YSYEKL. This CDR3 is 17 amino acids long. Deletions cut 0 bases from V and 5 bases from J, with 20 bases between. The CDR3 sequence: CASSQEGAAYSWDEQYF. The CDR3, as DNA: TGCGCCAGCAGCCAAGAGGGGGCGGCGTATTCTTGGGACGAGCAGTACTTC.

The chain combines TRBV6-1 with TRBJ1-6, with a tentative D call TRBD1 (5 bases). From germline, CDR1 is MNHNS and CDR2 SASEGT. The CDR3 has 13 residues. The V gene lost 7 bases and the J gene lost 8 bases, with 12 bases spanning the gap. The CDR3 DNA sequence: TGTGCCAGCAAAGGGGCTTCGGATTCACCCCTCCACTTT. This gives the protein CASKGASDSPLHF.

CDR3 protein: CASSWGQLNEKLFF. The CDR3, as DNA: TGTGCCAGTAGTTGGGGACAGTTAAATGAAAAACTGTTTTTT. The chain uses TRBV19 and TRBJ1-4; the match to TRBD1 covers 7 bases. Germline trimming cut 5 bases from V and 5 bases from J; bases unmatched to any gene: 5. Germline loops: CDR1 LNHDA, CDR2 SQIVND (reference sequence). The CDR3 extends over 14 amino acids.

The chain combines TRBV5-4 with TRBJ2-1; D is ambiguous. The CDR3 sequence is 14 residues long. Germline V gene sequence: CDR1 SGHNT, CDR2 YYREEE (reference sequence). V lost 2 bases, J lost 0 bases, and 6 bases lay in between. This CDR3 is CASSFGSSYNEQFF. The DNA for the CDR3 is TGTGCCAGCAGCTTCGGTAGCTCCTACAATGAGCAGTTCTTC.

The rearrangement links TRBV19 to TRBJ1-5, with D possibly being TRBD1 (5 bases). This CDR3 is built from 13 residues. Trimming pared 5 bases from V and 6 bases from J, leaving 11 bases between. The germline gives CDR1 LNHDA, CDR2 SQIVND (reference sequence). The CDR3 nucleotides read TGTGCCAGTAGTCCCTCGGGGGGTCAGCCCCAGCATTTT. Protein sequence: CASSPSGGQPQHF.

This chain connects TRBV2 to TRBJ2-3, with 7 bases aligning to TRBD1. The CDR3 extends over 14 amino acids. V lost 4 bases and J lost 4; bases outside the gene matches: 5. Germline values: CDR1 SNHLY, CDR2 FYNNEI. CDR3 protein: CASSGSGTADTQYF. Here the CDR3 DNA reads TGTGCCAGCAGTGGCTCCGGGACAGCAGATACGCAGTATTTT.

The rearrangement links TRBV27 to TRBJ2-7; 7 positions agree with TRBD1. The CDR3 consists of 15 residues. V was clipped by 5 bases and J by 3 bases; unmatched bases: 10. CDR1 is MNHEY and CDR2 is SMNVEV in the germline V gene (reference sequence). DNA of the CDR3: TGTGCCAGCAGTGTAAGGACAGGAGCGGACTACGAGCAGTACTTC. Translating gives CASSVRTGADYEQYF.

The genes are TRBV2 and TRBJ2-3, with 10 bases that match TRBD2. Germline V gene data show CDR1 as SNHLY and CDR2 as FYNNEI. The V gene end was trimmed by 11 bases and the J gene end by 6 bases; junction bases not matched to a gene: 20. The CDR3 totals 17 residues. The CDR3 nucleotides are TGTGCCGTACGACTGGGGAACCTAGCGGGGGTTGCCGATACGCAGTATTTT. Translation gives CAVRLGNLAGVADTQYF.

The V gene is TRBV5-1, the J gene TRBJ1-5, with 7 nucleotides matching TRBD1. Per germline, CDR1 SGHRS and CDR2 YFSETQ. The CDR3 consists of 15 residues. V lost 4 bases, J lost 0 bases, and 4 bases stayed unmatched. The CDR3 loop is CASSPTGDSNQPQHF. CDR3 coding DNA: TGCGCCAGCAGCCCAACAGGGGATAGCAATCAGCCCCAGCATTTT. Filled out from reference TRBV5-1 and TRBJ1-5, the complete variable domain reads KAGVTQTPRYLIKTRGQQVTLSCSPISGHRSVSWYQQTPGQGLQFLFEYFSETQRNKGNFPGRFSGRQFSNSRSEMNVSTLELGDSALYLCASSPTGDSNQPQHFGDGTRLSIL.

This clone appeared a single time. V usage is TRBV19 and J usage is TRBJ2-7, with no clear D. CDR1 and CDR2 (germline): LNHDA, SQIVND (reference sequence). The germline V and J ends were trimmed by 4 bases and 6 bases, with 10 bases remaining between them. This CDR3 contains 12 residues. CDR3 residues: CASSNRGIEQYF. DNA of the CDR3: TGTGCCAGTAGTAATCGAGGCATCGAGCAGTACTTC. The full variable domain, rest sourced from reference TRBV19 and TRBJ2-7, is DGGITQSPKYLFRKEGQNVTLSCEQNLNHDAMYWYRQDPGQGLRLIYYSQIVNDFQKGDIAEGYSVSREKKESFPLTVTSAQKNPTAFYLCASSNRGIEQYFGPGTRLTVT.

CDR3 amino acids: CASSPLDRGSEKLFF. CDR3 nucleotides: TGTGCCAGCAGTCCACTCGACAGGGGGTCTGAAAAACTGTTTTTT. The V call is TRBV28, the J call TRBJ1-4; 9 nucleotides align to TRBD1. The CDR3 spans 15 residues. Germline V gene lookup returns CDR1 MDHEN and CDR2 SYDVKM. The trim removed 5 bases at V and 7 bases at J, leaving 8 bases unmatched.

The chain is built from TRBV19 and TRBJ1-5, with D possibly being TRBD1 (6 bases). The CDR3 is 13 residues long. CDR1 and CDR2 from the germline V gene are LNHDA and SQIVND (reference sequence). The germline V and J ends were trimmed by 8 bases and 6 bases, with 14 bases remaining between them. CDR3 residues: CASSQGGAQPQHF. CDR3 in DNA: TGTGCCAGTTCCCAAGGGGGTGCTCAGCCCCAGCATTTT.

This chain links TRBV25-1 with TRBJ2-5; D is uncertain. The CDR3 is 12 residues long. Between the trimmed V and J ends, which lost 4 bases and 0 bases, there was a span of 3 bases. From germline, CDR1 is MGHDK and CDR2 SYGVNS. CDR3 sequence reads: CASSANQETQYF. CDR3 sequence (DNA): TGTGCCAGCAGTGCAAACCAAGAGACCCAGTACTTC.

A few counts support this clone. The V call is TRBV29-1, the J call TRBJ1-2; no definite D call. The V gene's germline CDR1 is SQVTM and CDR2 ANQGSEA. The germline V and J ends were trimmed by 7 bases and 2 bases, with 8 bases remaining between them. This CDR3 is built from 11 residues. This CDR3 reads CSDGGNYGYTF. In DNA, the CDR3 is TGCAGCGACGGAGGGAACTATGGCTACACCTTC.

This chain joins TRBV18 and TRBJ1-1; no clear D. V lost 5 bases to trimming and J lost 0 bases, with 7 bases between them. Germline V gene lookup returns CDR1 KGHSH and CDR2 LQKENI. This CDR3 comprises 13 residues. CDR3 in DNA: TGTGCCAGCTCAGATGCGATGAACACTGAAGCTTTCTTT. This codes for CASSDAMNTEAFF.

This chain uses TRBV30 with TRBJ1-1; 9 bases line up with TRBD1. The trim removed 4 bases at V and 1 base at J, leaving 4 bases unmatched. Germline CDR1 and CDR2: GTSNPN and SVGIG (reference sequence). The CDR3 has 14 residues. CDR3 region: CAWTRGQGNTEAFF. The CDR3 DNA sequence: TGTGCCTGGACCAGGGGACAGGGGAACACTGAAGCTTTCTTT.

The chain uses TRBV27 and TRBJ2-2; possible D gene TRBD2, 7 bases. Per the germline V gene, CDR1 is MNHEY and CDR2 is SMNVEV (reference sequence). CDR3 length: 15 residues. The V end was cut by 5 bases, the J end by 7 bases, with 17 bases between. The CDR3 sequence is CASSGGGGGFGELFF. CDR3 DNA: TGTGCCAGCAGTGGGGGAGGGGGGGGCTTCGGGGAGCTGTTTTTT.

The CDR3, as DNA: TGCGCCAGCAGTTTAGAGGGCCTGAACACCGGGGAGCTGTTTTTT. Encoded protein: CASSLEGLNTGELFF. V is TRBV5-1 and J is TRBJ2-2, with D possibly matching TRBD2 (5 bases). Germline V lookup: CDR1 SGHRS, CDR2 YFSETQ. CDR3 length: 15 amino acids. V lost 5 bases to trimming and J lost 1 base, with 12 bases between them.

The sample holds one count of this clone. The chain is built from TRBV28 and TRBJ1-5; possible D gene TRBD1, 5 bases. CDR3 size: 12 residues. Trimming removed 6 bases from V and 4 bases from J, with 7 bases in between. Germline-derived CDR1 and CDR2 are MDHEN and SYDVKM. CDR3 protein: CASRSGNQPQHF. The DNA for the CDR3 is TGTGCCAGCAGGTCAGGGAATCAGCCCCAGCATTTT.

J is TRBJ2-7 and V is TRBV7-9; 7 bases agree with TRBD2. There are 16 residues in the CDR3. Trimming cost V 4 bases and J 3 bases; bases outside gene matches: 12. Germline V lookup: CDR1 SEHNR, CDR2 FQNEAQ (reference sequence). The CDR3 bases are TGTGCCAGCAGCTCAACAATGGGGACTAAACACTACGAGCAGTACTTC. Amino acids: CASSSTMGTKHYEQYF.

The chain uses TRBV6-1 and TRBJ2-3; 14 bases agree with TRBD2. The CDR3 runs 13 residues. J gave up 9 bases and V 9 bases, and 5 bases lay outside the gene matches. The V gene's germline CDR1 is MNHNS and CDR2 SASEGT. CDR3 in DNA: TGTGCCAGTGGGACTAGCGGGAGACGCACGCAGTATTTT. This codes for CASGTSGRRTQYF.

The genes are TRBV29-1 and TRBJ2-7, with a weak D call TRBD1 (6 bases). Germline V gene data show CDR1 as SQVTM and CDR2 as ANQGSEA. The CDR3 spans 15 residues. V lost 7 bases to trimming and J lost 2 bases, with 21 bases between them. The CDR3 loop is CSAIIRQDPPYEQYF. The DNA for the CDR3 is TGCAGCGCGATAATCAGACAGGATCCTCCCTACGAGCAGTACTTC.